The rows below give T cell receptor beta chains drawn from one sample of a study of blood T cell repertoires in COVID-19. Data came from immunoSEQ multiplex PCR; TCRdb stores just in-frame clones and leaves some out. The sample records approximately 440,000 clones, roughly 88% being singletons. Sequencing was performed on PBMCs or T cells enriched from blood (not recorded which). Every receptor here comes from a man younger than 30 who had recovered from COVID-19. The CDR3 runs from the conserved cysteine through the conserved F or W. The order of the fields is D gene, V gene, clone size, J gene, CDR3 DNA, CDR3 protein. The D gene is left open where the match is weak. The size field is filled for only some rows; it gives once, few, many or a size class.

TRBD2	TRBV5-4	NA	TRBJ2-3	TGTGCCAGCAGCAGGGGACTAGCGGGAGGGAGTACTAGCACAGATACGCAGTATTTT	CASSRGLAGGSTSTDTQYF
TRBD2	TRBV30	NA	TRBJ2-5	TGTGCCTGGAGTGGGCTAGCGGGAGAGACCCAGTACTTC	CAWSGLAGETQYF
NA	TRBV11-1	NA	TRBJ2-2	TGTGCCAGCAGCTTAGAACCGAGCACCGGGGAGCTGTTTTTT	CASSLEPSTGELFF
TRBD1	TRBV15	NA	TRBJ1-2	TGTGCCACCAGCAGAGTGGACAGGTTTAATGGCTACACCTTC	CATSRVDRFNGYTF
NA	TRBV27	few	TRBJ1-4	TGTGCCAGCAGTCAATTCGGGGGGCGTCTGTTTTTT	CASSQFGGRLFF
NA	TRBV11-2	once	TRBJ2-1	TGTGCCAGCAGCTTAGAAGTTCAGCGCTACAATGAGCAGTTCTTC	CASSLEVQRYNEQFF
TRBD2	TRBV27	NA	TRBJ2-7	TGTGCCAGCAGTTTGCGGGGGGTCAGCTCCTACGAGCAGTACTTC	CASSLRGVSSYEQYF
NA	TRBV30	NA	TRBJ1-2	TGTGCCTGGAGTGCGGCGCGGTATTATGGCTACACCTTC	CAWSAARYYGYTF
TRBD1	TRBV5-1	NA	TRBJ1-1	TGCGCCAGCAGCTTGTTAGGGACAGGGGGTCCGAACACTGAAGCTTTCTTT	CASSLLGTGGPNTEAFF
NA	TRBV18	NA	TRBJ2-2	TGTGCCAGCTCACGTGGGCAGTACCCCGGGGAGCTGTTTTTT	CASSRGQYPGELFF
NA	TRBV6-5	NA	TRBJ1-4	TGTGCCAGCAGCCGGGTAGCAACTAATGAAAAACTGTTTTTT	CASSRVATNEKLFF
TRBD1	TRBV2	NA	TRBJ1-3	TGTGCCAGCAGTCAGGGGGCGCGTGGAAACACCATATATTTT	CASSQGARGNTIYF
NA	TRBV28	NA	TRBJ1-2	TGTGCCAGCAGTTCGGGGGTTGCGGAGAACTATGGCTACACCTTC	CASSSGVAENYGYTF
NA	TRBV3-1/TRBV3-2	NA	TRBJ1-1	TGTGCCAGCAGCCGTCAGGGCGACACTGAAGCTTTCTTT	CASSRQGDTEAFF
NA	TRBV6-9	NA	TRBJ2-7	TGTGCCAGCAGCATCCCTGTTAGGGGCCAAGCCCGCTCCTACGAGCAGTACTTC	CASSIPVRGQARSYEQYF
NA	TRBV5-1	NA	TRBJ1-1	TGCGCCAGCAGCTTGCAGGTGGCAGGGCTGAACACTGAAGCTTTCTTT	CASSLQVAGLNTEAFF
NA	TRBV24-1	NA	TRBJ2-4	TGTGCCACCAGTGATACTAACTTGGCGTCCGGGTGGTACTTC	CATSDTNLASGWYF
TRBD1	TRBV27	NA	TRBJ2-4	TGTGCCAGCAGTTTAGGACCGGGACAGGTCGGAAACATTCAGTACTTC	CASSLGPGQVGNIQYF
TRBD2	TRBV3-1/TRBV3-2	NA	TRBJ2-3	TGTGCCAGCAGCCCCCTGGACGGGACTAGGGTAACAGATACGCAGTATTTT	CASSPLDGTRVTDTQYF
NA	TRBV4-2	NA	TRBJ1-3	TGTGCCAGCAGCCAAGTCGGGAACTCTGGAAACACCATATATTTT	CASSQVGNSGNTIYF
TRBD2	TRBV4-1	once	TRBJ2-5	TGCGCCAGCAGCCAACGTTCCGGACTAGCCCAAGAGACCCAGTACTTC	CASSQRSGLAQETQYF
NA	TRBV2	once	TRBJ2-1	TGTGCCAGCAGTGTCCTGATAGGCGGCAATGAGCAGTTCTTC	CASSVLIGGNEQFF
NA	TRBV7-9	NA	TRBJ1-3	TGTGCCAGCAGCCCCCGGACAGCCTCTGGAAACACCATATATTTT	CASSPRTASGNTIYF
TRBD1	TRBV9	NA	TRBJ2-1	TGTGCCAGCAGCGCGATGACAGGGGAAAATGAGCAGTTCTTC	CASSAMTGENEQFF
TRBD1	TRBV3-1/TRBV3-2	NA	TRBJ1-2	TGTGCCAGCAGCCAGGGGGGGACAGGGCGAGGCTACACCTTC	CASSQGGTGRGYTF
TRBD1	TRBV27	NA	TRBJ1-2	TGTGCCAGCAGCCAAACTCCAGGGGGCGCGGGGGGCTACACCTTC	CASSQTPGGAGGYTF
NA	TRBV7-3	NA	TRBJ2-3	TGTGCCAGCAGCTTAGAGGGAGAAACAGATACGCAGTATTTT	CASSLEGETDTQYF
NA	TRBV12-5	few	TRBJ1-5	TGTGCTAGTGGTTTGATATCGGCCGCAGGTCAGCCCCAGCATTTT	CASGLISAAGQPQHF
TRBD1	TRBV19	NA	TRBJ1-5	TGTGCCAGTAGTCCCCACGCCGGGACAGGAGGGCAGCCCCAGCATTTT	CASSPHAGTGGQPQHF
TRBD2	TRBV2	once	TRBJ2-5	TGTGCCACCACATACGGGGGGATCGAGACCCAGTACTTC	CATTYGGIETQYF
TRBD1	TRBV19	NA	TRBJ1-5	TGTGCCAGTAGATACCGGGACAGAAGCAATCAGCCCCAGCATTTT	CASRYRDRSNQPQHF
NA	TRBV28	NA	TRBJ1-5	TGTGCCAGCAGTTTGAACAGGGATCAGCCCCAGCATTTT	CASSLNRDQPQHF
NA	TRBV19	NA	TRBJ2-1	TGTGCCAGTACCCCACGAACGGGCAGGGTAAACTGGAATGAGCAGTTCTTC	CASTPRTGRVNWNEQFF
NA	TRBV4-1	NA	TRBJ1-2	TGCGCCAGCAGCCTCTTTGGGCAGAGCTATGGCTACACCTTC	CASSLFGQSYGYTF
NA	TRBV10-2	NA	TRBJ2-7	TGCGCCAGCAGTGAGAGCTCGGGAGCCTACGAGCAGTACTTC	CASSESSGAYEQYF